The next 31 T cell receptor beta chains were all read from a single sample in a study of T cell responses to AZD1222 COVID-19 vaccine. Clones were sequenced by immunoSEQ multiplex PCR, and TCRdb holds only the in-frame ones, with some missing. This repertoire shows around 200,000 clones, more than 70% found once; its top ten account for roughly 26%. The sample here was peripheral blood, taken 28 days after the second AZD1222 dose. Receptor source: an adult who received the AZD1222 COVID-19 vaccine.

This chain joins TRBV28 and TRBJ1-2; D unresolved. Germline CDR1 and CDR2: MDHEN and SYDVKM. V dropped 7 bases and J dropped 0 bases, with 12 bases sitting between them. This CDR3 is 14 amino acids long. CDR3 DNA sequence: TGTGCCAGCACCCTCGTCACGGCTAACTATGGCTACACCTTC. It codes for CASTLVTANYGYTF.

This clone is a singleton in its sample. The gene calls are TRBV20-1 and TRBJ2-7, with D unresolved. The V gene lost 1 base and the J gene lost 7 bases, with 5 bases spanning the gap. The CDR3 is 10 residues long. Germline V gene lookup returns CDR1 DFQATT and CDR2 SNEGSKA (reference sequence). This CDR3 is CSARVLEQYF. The CDR3 nucleotides read TGCAGTGCTAGAGTACTAGAGCAGTACTTC.

This clone showed up just once. The CDR3 DNA reads TGTGCCAGCAGCTTACCGGGACAGTACAATGAGCAGTTCTTC. Its translation is CASSLPGQYNEQFF. This rearrangement joins TRBV7-2 to TRBJ2-1; 7 positions match TRBD1. With 2 bases clipped from V and 4 bases from J, the junction kept 2 bases outside the gene matches. From germline, CDR1 is SGHTA and CDR2 FQGNSA. The CDR3 runs to 14 residues.

This clone was seen more than once but under ten times. This chain joins TRBV6-2 or TRBV6-3 and TRBJ2-1; 8 bases align to TRBD1. The junction had 9 bases not matched to a gene; V was cut back by 2 bases and J by 6 bases. The CDR3 has 16 amino acids. The germline V gene encodes CDR1 MNHEY and CDR2 SVGEGT. For the CDR3, the DNA is TGTGCCAGCAGTTACAACCTCGACAGGGGAGGCAATGAGCAGTTCTTC. Translated: CASSYNLDRGGNEQFF.

There are a few counts of this clone. The chain carries TRBV7-2 and TRBJ1-5; TRBD1 matches 8 bases. The CDR3 has 15 residues. CDR1 SGHTA and CDR2 FQGNSA come from the germline V gene. After removal of 2 bases from V and 5 bases from J, the junction contained 5 bases not matched to a gene. The CDR3 DNA is TGTGCCAGCAGCTTAAGGACAGGGTGGGATCAGCCCCAGCATTTT. Its translation is CASSLRTGWDQPQHF.

This chain joins TRBV4-2 and TRBJ1-5; D may be TRBD1 (5 bases). CDR3 size: 16 residues. Germline values: CDR1 LGHNA, CDR2 YNFKEQ. The V and J ends lost 3 bases and 2 bases respectively, with 14 bases between them. The CDR3 here is CASSQGGGDGNQPQHF. DNA for the CDR3: TGTGCCAGCAGCCAGGGGGGAGGGGACGGCAATCAGCCCCAGCATTTT.

The chain is built from TRBV18 and TRBJ1-2; perhaps TRBD1 as D (5 bases). V was cut by 0 bases and J by 7 bases, with 18 bases left in between. Germline V gene data show CDR1 as KGHSH and CDR2 as LQKENI. The CDR3 contains 16 residues. This CDR3 is CASSPPSSGRAGGYTF. The CDR3 coding sequence is TGTGCCAGCTCACCACCGAGCTCGGGCAGGGCCGGTGGCTACACCTTC.

The chain couples TRBV5-6 to TRBJ1-2; TRBD1 might be the D (6 bases). Looked up from germline, CDR1 is SGHDT and CDR2 is YYEEEE. The CDR3 totals 14 residues. V lost 3 bases and J lost 5, with 14 bases in between. The CDR3 spells CASSSLDRPYGYTF. The DNA of the CDR3 is TGTGCCAGCAGCTCTTTGGACAGACCTTATGGCTACACCTTC.

The chain recombines TRBV27 with TRBJ1-2; D unresolved. Germline V gives CDR1 MNHEY, CDR2 SMNVEV (reference sequence). This CDR3 region has 13 residues. The V end lost 7 bases, the J end lost 6 bases, and 15 bases lay between the germline ends. Here the CDR3 reads CASTTDGRNGYTF. The CDR3 bases are TGTGCCAGCACCACGGACGGACGAAATGGCTACACCTTC.

The V and J genes are TRBV5-6 and TRBJ2-2; D unclear. Trimming shortened V by 2 bases and J by 3 bases, and 14 bases separated the two germline ends. Germline V gives CDR1 SGHDT, CDR2 YYEEEE. This CDR3 is 16 amino acids long. CDR3 sequence: CASSFFQTAHTGELFF. The CDR3 nucleotides read TGTGCCAGCAGCTTCTTCCAAACCGCACACACCGGGGAGCTGTTTTTT.

This clone was detected once. DNA of the CDR3: TGTGCCAGTAGTATGATCTCAAGTGGGACCTACGAGCAGTACTTC. Residues: CASSMISSGTYEQYF. The rearrangement uses TRBV19 and TRBJ2-7; D not certain. In germline, CDR1 is LNHDA, CDR2 SQIVND (reference sequence). V was shortened by 3 bases and J by 2 bases, with 14 bases between the two germline ends. CDR3 length: 15 residues.

The rearrangement uses TRBV5-1 and TRBJ2-1; TRBD1 matches 9 bases. From germline, CDR1 is SGHRS and CDR2 YFSETQ. V lost 0 bases to trimming and J lost 8 bases; unmatched junction nucleotides: 0. The CDR3 has 13 amino acids. CDR3: CASSLGQGDEQFF. The CDR3 DNA follows: TGCGCCAGCAGCTTGGGACAGGGGGATGAGCAGTTCTTC. Supplemented by reference TRBV5-1 and TRBJ2-1, the full variable domain reads KAGVTQTPRYLIKTRGQQVTLSCSPISGHRSVSWYQQTPGQGLQFLFEYFSETQRNKGNFPGRFSGRQFSNSRSEMNVSTLELGDSALYLCASSLGQGDEQFFGPGTRLTVL.

V usage is TRBV5-4 and J usage is TRBJ2-7, with TRBD2 matching over 12 bases. V lost 4 bases and J lost 1; bases outside the gene matches: 6. There are 16 residues in the CDR3. The germline gives CDR1 SGHNT, CDR2 YYREEE (reference sequence). CDR3 DNA sequence: TGTGCCAGCAGCAGAGGAGGACTAGCGGGATCCTACGAGCAGTACTTC. Translating gives CASSRGGLAGSYEQYF.

This clone was recorded only once. This sequence joins TRBV7-9 and TRBJ2-5, with TRBD2 matching 14 bases. With 8 bases clipped from V and 3 bases from J, the junction kept 8 bases outside the gene matches. The CDR3 length is 16 residues. Germline V lookup: CDR1 SEHNR, CDR2 FQNEAQ (reference sequence). CDR3 loop: CASGPQGLAGEETQYF. The CDR3 DNA reads as TGTGCCAGCGGGCCTCAGGGACTAGCGGGAGAAGAGACCCAGTACTTC. Based on the CDR3 plus reference TRBV7-9 and TRBJ2-5, the full variable domain is DTGVSQNPRHKITKRGQNVTFRCDPISEHNRLYWYRQTLGQGPEFLTYFQNEAQLEKSRLLSDRFSAERPKGSFSTLEIQRTEQGDSAMYLCASGPQGLAGEETQYFGPGTRLLVL.

The chain combines TRBV29-1 with TRBJ2-1; TRBD2 matches 14 bases. The CDR3 has 14 residues. From germline, CDR1 is SQVTM and CDR2 ANQGSEA. J lost 9 bases, V lost 7 bases, and 8 bases had no gene match. For the CDR3, the DNA is TGCAGCGCCACGACTAGCGGGAGGGCCGGTGAGCAGTTCTTC. Translation gives CSATTSGRAGEQFF.

The V and J genes are TRBV7-9 and TRBJ1-5; D is unclear. Trimming took 5 bases from V and 1 from J, leaving 6 bases between them. This CDR3 region has 13 residues. From germline, CDR1 is SEHNR and CDR2 FQNEAQ (reference sequence). CDR3 region: CASSGLSNQPQHF. CDR3 sequence (DNA): TGTGCCAGCAGCGGTTTAAGCAATCAGCCCCAGCATTTT.

This clone was detected once. The V and J genes are TRBV2 and TRBJ1-1; TRBD1 might be the D (5 bases). Trimming shortened V by 0 bases and J by 3 bases, and 5 bases separated the two germline ends. The germline V gene has CDR1 SNHLY and CDR2 FYNNEI. This CDR3 is 13 amino acids long. The CDR3 is CASSEAGDTEAFF. The CDR3 DNA sequence: TGTGCCAGCAGTGAAGCGGGGGACACTGAAGCTTTCTTT. Drawing the rest from reference TRBV2 and TRBJ1-1, the complete variable domain is EPEVTQTPSHQVTQMGQEVILRCVPISNHLYFYWYRQILGQKVEFLVSFYNNEISEKSEIFDDQFSVERPDGSNFTLKIRSTKLEDSAMYFCASSEAGDTEAFFGQGTRLTVV.

This clone was seen only a few times. The rearrangement joins TRBV6-5 to TRBJ1-6; the D is unclear. The V end was cut by 2 bases, the J end by 7 bases, with 12 bases between. This CDR3 has 15 amino acids. Germline assignment: CDR1 MNHEY and CDR2 SVGAGI. The DNA of the CDR3 is TGTGCCAGCAGTTACGGACTTCGCTGGAATTCACCCCTCCACTTT. This gives the protein CASSYGLRWNSPLHF.

The chain couples TRBV19 to TRBJ2-7, with TRBD2 matching 9 bases. CDR1 LNHDA and CDR2 SQIVND come from the germline V gene (reference sequence). This CDR3 region has 16 residues. V trimming: 1 base; J trimming: 4 bases; junction bases outside the gene matches: 8. The CDR3, as DNA: TGTGCCAGTAGTATAGTTGACCTAGCGGGACGTTACGAGCAGTACTTC. Amino acids: CASSIVDLAGRYEQYF. Based on the CDR3 plus reference TRBV19 and TRBJ2-7, the full variable domain is DGGITQSPKYLFRKEGQNVTLSCEQNLNHDAMYWYRQDPGQGLRLIYYSQIVNDFQKGDIAEGYSVSREKKESFPLTVTSAQKNPTAFYLCASSIVDLAGRYEQYFGPGTRLTVT.

The chain uses TRBV7-9 and TRBJ1-5; 10 nucleotides match TRBD1. CDR1 SEHNR and CDR2 FQNEAQ come from the germline V gene (reference sequence). V trimming: 2 bases; J trimming: 3 bases; junction bases outside the gene matches: 4. This CDR3 contains 16 residues. As DNA, the CDR3 is TGTGCCAGCAGCTTATGGGACAGGGGTAACAATCAGCCCCAGCATTTT. Translated: CASSLWDRGNNQPQHF.

The genes are TRBV5-1 and TRBJ2-7, with TRBD1 matching 9 bases. Looked up from germline, CDR1 is SGHRS and CDR2 is YFSETQ. The V segment lost 2 bases and the J segment 0 bases; nucleotides outside the gene matches: 3. The length of the CDR3 is 15 residues. CDR3 region: CASSLTGGLSYEQYF. The CDR3 bases are TGCGCCAGCAGCTTAACAGGGGGCCTCTCCTACGAGCAGTACTTC.

The V gene is TRBV2, the J gene TRBJ2-5; TRBD2 matches at 13 bases. Germline values: CDR1 SNHLY, CDR2 FYNNEI. J was trimmed by 5 bases and V by 5 bases; bases with no gene match: 5. This CDR3 is 15 amino acids long. The CDR3, as DNA: TGTGCCAGCAGTCTTGGACTAGCGGGAGTTGAGACCCAGTACTTC. Translating gives CASSLGLAGVETQYF.

The rearrangement links TRBV10-3 to TRBJ2-2; D possibly corresponds to TRBD2 (6 bases). The length of the CDR3 is 15 residues. Trimming left V 1 base short and J 1 base short, with 7 bases between. CDR1 and CDR2 from the germline V gene are ENHRY and SYGVKD. CDR3 residues: CAISEWGENTGELFF. The CDR3, as DNA: TGTGCCATCAGTGAGTGGGGGGAGAACACCGGGGAGCTGTTTTTT.

V gene TRBV9 combines with J gene TRBJ1-1, with 7 bases fitting TRBD1. Germline lookup yields CDR1 SGDLS and CDR2 YYNGEE. The CDR3 has 14 residues. The V and J ends lost 3 bases and 4 bases, in that order; junction bases with no gene match: 6. DNA of the CDR3: TGTGCCAGCAGCGAGACAGGGACCAGCACTGAAGCTTTCTTT. It translates to CASSETGTSTEAFF.

A note on this clone: The same CDR3 can be traced to other DNA sequences in this sample. This chain joins TRBV28 and TRBJ2-7, with D possibly TRBD1 on 6 matching bases. V was pared by 4 bases and J by 1 base, with 8 bases between. Looked up from germline, CDR1 is MDHEN and CDR2 is SYDVKM. This CDR3 has 13 residues. The CDR3 DNA is TGTGCCAGCAGTTCTGGACAGTCCTACGAGCAGTACTTC. Translated, it gives CASSSGQSYEQYF. Based on the CDR3 plus reference TRBV28 and TRBJ2-7, the full variable domain is DVKVTQSSRYLVKRTGEKVFLECVQDMDHENMFWYRQDPGLGLRLIYFSYDVKMKEKGDIPEGYSVSREKKERFSLILESASTNQTSMYLCASSSGQSYEQYFGPGTRLTVT.

The gene calls are TRBV28 and TRBJ2-3; 8 nucleotides agree with TRBD1. J lost 2 bases, V lost 7 bases, and 5 bases had no gene match. Germline CDR1 is MDHEN and CDR2 is SYDVKM. The CDR3 is made up of 14 amino acids. CDR3 amino acids: CASTVQGVTDTQYF. The CDR3 DNA is TGTGCCAGCACCGTACAGGGGGTCACAGATACGCAGTATTTT.

This clone has just one count. The rearrangement links TRBV9 to TRBJ2-3; 7 bases fit TRBD2. CDR1 is SGDLS, CDR2 YYNGEE, per germline. Trimming cost V 0 bases and J 2 bases; bases outside gene matches: 6. This CDR3 contains 16 residues. DNA for the CDR3: TGTGCCAGCAGCGTAGGGCTAGCGGACCTCACAGATACGCAGTATTTT. It translates to CASSVGLADLTDTQYF.

The J gene is TRBJ1-5, the V gene TRBV7-2; D is unclear. The CDR3 is 14 residues long. With 2 bases removed from V and 2 bases from J, the gap between germline ends came to 7 bases. The germline gives CDR1 SGHTA, CDR2 FQGNSA. CDR3 DNA: TGTGCCAGCAGCTTATTAGCAGGCAATCAGCCCCAGCATTTT. Translated: CASSLLAGNQPQHF.

The chain has TRBV20-1 and TRBJ1-1, with D perhaps TRBD1 (6 bases). Germline CDR1 and CDR2: DFQATT and SNEGSKA (reference sequence). Trimming removed 3 bases at V and 0 bases at J, with 11 bases between. The CDR3 loop spans 14 amino acids. CDR3 bases: TGCAGTGCTAGTAGACAGGCGGTGAACACTGAAGCTTTCTTT. Residues: CSASRQAVNTEAFF.

J is TRBJ2-1 and V is TRBV28; 7 nucleotides line up with TRBD1. The CDR3 has 14 amino acids. The V gene end was trimmed by 7 bases and the J gene end by 1 base; junction bases not matched to a gene: 4. Germline V gene data show CDR1 as MDHEN and CDR2 as SYDVKM. The DNA of the CDR3 is TGTGCCAGCACCTTGACAGGGTCCTACAATGAGCAGTTCTTC. Its translation: CASTLTGSYNEQFF.

This clone was detected once. This chain joins TRBV27 and TRBJ2-5, with 16 bases matching TRBD2. The V segment lost 5 bases and the J segment 4 bases; nucleotides outside the gene matches: 7. This CDR3 is built from 17 residues. CDR1 and CDR2 from the germline V gene are MNHEY and SMNVEV (reference sequence). The CDR3, as DNA: TGTGCCAGCAGTAAACCCGGGACTAGCGGGAGGGGAGAGACCCAGTACTTC. Translated, it gives CASSKPGTSGRGETQYF.